The clone carrying this T cell receptor beta chain was observed a handful of times. CDR1 SGHAT and CDR2 FQDESV come from the germline V gene (reference sequence). Deletions cut 5 bases from V and 4 bases from J, with 8 bases between. CDR3 length: 12 residues. This sample was taken from a study of OX40 agonist ivuxolimab in advanced cancers. Study-wide context: Ivuxolimab, an agonist antibody against OX40 (CD134), was given to patients.

Using immunoSEQ multiplex PCR, the repertoire was profiled, and TCRdb retains in-frame clones only, with some absent. Of approximately 12,000 clones in the sample, 82% are singletons; the top ten hold about 10%. Blood samples were obtained at baseline, cycle 4 day 1, and cycle 7 day 1. This clonotype originated in an adult with an advanced solid tumor such as melanoma, head and neck, liver or kidney cancer. The chain employs TRBV11-1 and TRBJ1-2; D is perhaps TRBD1 (5 bases). The starting material was CD4+ or CD8+ T cells sorted from blood, obtained in a trial of the OX40 agonist ivuxolimab. CDR3 residues: CASSLDSYGYTF. In nucleotides, the CDR3 is TGTGCCAGCAGCCTAGACAGCTATGGCTACACCTTC.